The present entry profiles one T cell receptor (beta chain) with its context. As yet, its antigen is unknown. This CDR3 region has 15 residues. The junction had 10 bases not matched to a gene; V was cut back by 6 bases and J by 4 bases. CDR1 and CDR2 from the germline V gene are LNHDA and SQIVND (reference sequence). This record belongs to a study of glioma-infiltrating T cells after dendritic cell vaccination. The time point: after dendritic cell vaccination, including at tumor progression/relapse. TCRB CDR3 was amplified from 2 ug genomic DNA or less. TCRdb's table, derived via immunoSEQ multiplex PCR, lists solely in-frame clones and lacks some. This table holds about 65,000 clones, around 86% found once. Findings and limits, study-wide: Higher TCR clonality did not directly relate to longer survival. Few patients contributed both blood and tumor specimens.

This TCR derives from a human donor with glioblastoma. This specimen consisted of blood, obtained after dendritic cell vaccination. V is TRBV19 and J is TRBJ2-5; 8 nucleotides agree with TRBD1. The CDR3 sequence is CASSPLGQGGETQYF. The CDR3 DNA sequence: TGTGCCAGTAGCCCATTAGGACAGGGAGGAGAGACCCAGTACTTC.